The 5 T cell receptor beta chains below come from one sample, sequenced in a study of shared clonotypes between healthy human individuals. Generated by immunoSEQ multiplex PCR, the TCRdb table keeps only in-frame clones and is missing some. The sample records 2 million or so clones, 85% to 95% being singletons. Sample: naive CD4+ T cells sorted from blood. Stated subset: CD45RA+ positively selected. The receptors were sampled from a man aged 18 to 35 in good health.

The chain has TRBV5-6 and TRBJ1-2; 7 bases agree with TRBD1. Germline V gene sequence: CDR1 SGHDT, CDR2 YYEEEE. Trimming took 3 bases from V and 4 from J; bases not matched to a gene: 6. The CDR3 loop spans 14 amino acids. CDR3 DNA: TGTGCCAGCAGCTCGATGACAGGGCCCTATGGCTACACCTTC. This gives the protein CASSSMTGPYGYTF.

V usage is TRBV5-1 and J usage is TRBJ1-5; D is perhaps TRBD1 (6 bases). The V gene's germline CDR1 is SGHRS and CDR2 YFSETQ. Trimming stripped 0 bases from V and 9 bases from J, with 19 bases between. The CDR3 spans 16 residues. The CDR3, as DNA: TGCGCCAGCAGCTTGGCCGGGGGACAACCCAAGTGGCCCCAGCATTTT. It encodes CASSLAGGQPKWPQHF.

The V gene is TRBV11-3, the J gene TRBJ2-3; the D is unclear. This CDR3 contains 13 residues. Per the germline V gene, CDR1 is SGHNT and CDR2 is YENEEA. Trimming left V 1 base short and J 5 bases short, with 7 bases between. The CDR3 loop reads CASSLVHLDTQYF. CDR3 nucleotide sequence: TGTGCCAGCAGCTTAGTTCATCTAGATACGCAGTATTTT.

This clone appeared once. The gene calls are TRBV5-6 and TRBJ2-1; 11 bases match TRBD2. The V segment lost 4 bases and the J segment 0 bases; nucleotides outside the gene matches: 6. This CDR3 has 17 amino acids. Germline V gene sequence: CDR1 SGHDT, CDR2 YYEEEE. Here the CDR3 reads CASSLAGGASSYNEQFF. DNA for the CDR3: TGTGCCAGCAGCCTAGCGGGAGGCGCTAGCTCCTACAATGAGCAGTTCTTC. Full variable domain (outside the CDR3, taken from reference TRBV5-6 and TRBJ2-1): DAGVTQSPTHLIKTRGQQVTLRCSPKSGHDTVSWYQQALGQGPQFIFQYYEEEERQRGNFPDRFSGHQFPNYSSELNVNALLLGDSALYLCASSLAGGASSYNEQFFGPGTRLTVL.

The genes are TRBV4-1 and TRBJ1-4; D remains unclear. The CDR3 consists of 13 residues. The V gene lost 8 bases and the J gene lost 5 bases, with 12 bases spanning the gap. CDR1 and CDR2 from the germline V gene are MGHRA and YSYEKL. CDR3 sequence: CASSLRLNEKLFF. DNA for the CDR3: TGCGCCAGCTCTTTACGGTTGAATGAAAAACTGTTTTTT.